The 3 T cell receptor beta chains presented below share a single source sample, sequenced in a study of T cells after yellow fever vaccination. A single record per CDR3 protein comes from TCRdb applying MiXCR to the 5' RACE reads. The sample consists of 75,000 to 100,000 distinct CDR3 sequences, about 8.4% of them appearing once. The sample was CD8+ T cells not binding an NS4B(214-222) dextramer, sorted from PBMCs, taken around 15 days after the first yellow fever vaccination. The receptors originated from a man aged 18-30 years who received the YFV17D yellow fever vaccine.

The CDR3 DNA reads as TGTGCCAGCAGCCCGGCGGGGGTCACGAACACCGGGGAGCTGTTTTTT. This sequence encodes CASSPAGVTNTGELFF. The J gene is TRBJ2-2, the V gene TRBV5-6, with 7 bases identical to TRBD2. The CDR3 loop spans 16 amino acids. The germline V gene encodes CDR1 SGHDT and CDR2 YYEEEE. The ends lost 4 bases at V and 0 bases at J; junction bases unmatched: 6.

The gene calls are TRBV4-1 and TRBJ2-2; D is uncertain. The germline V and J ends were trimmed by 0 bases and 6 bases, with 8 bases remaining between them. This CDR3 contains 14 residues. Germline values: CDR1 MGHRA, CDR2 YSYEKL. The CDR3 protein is CASSQDRNPGELFF. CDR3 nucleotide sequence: TGCGCCAGCAGCCAAGATCGAAACCCCGGGGAGCTGTTTTTT.

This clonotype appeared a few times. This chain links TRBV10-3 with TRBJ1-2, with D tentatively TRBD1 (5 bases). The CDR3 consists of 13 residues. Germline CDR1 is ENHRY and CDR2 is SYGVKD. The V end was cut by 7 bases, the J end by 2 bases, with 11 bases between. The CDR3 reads CAITPGRNYGYTF. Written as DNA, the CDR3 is TGTGCCATCACGCCAGGGCGAAACTATGGCTACACCTTC.